This T cell receptor (beta chain) is drawn from a study of sequential checkpoint blockade in melanoma (dated 2019 in TCRdb). Background for the entire study: Patients were randomized 1:1 to first-line nivolumab followed by ipilimumab (arm A) or ipilimumab followed by nivolumab (arm B). Maintenance nivolumab was given following each of the two trial sequences.

TCRbeta CDR3 regions were immunosequenced from genomic DNA with the immunoSEQ Assay. Before high-throughput sequencing, the genomic DNA was amplified using bias-controlled multiplex PCR. The authors' analysis ran thus. To quantify the absolute abundance of each unique TCRbeta CDR3 region, the sequences were collapsed and filtered. Clonality was defined as 1 minus Pielou's evenness and was calculated using productive rearrangements only. A previously published method was used to identify clones with significantly greater frequencies in on-treatment samples than in baseline samples. TCRdb's version of the immuneACCESS table is confined to in-frame rearrangements and falls short of the full clone set. An unresolved V gene accounts for under half of the shortfall where checked; the remainder is of unknown origin. The D gene and trimming were derived from the DNA, and the V and J assignments and clone size from that table. The sample profile shows some 30,000 clones; about 88% of them were found once. The ten largest clonotypes hold roughly 22% of the sample.

CDR1 and CDR2 are drawn from the germline V gene (reference sequence): MNHEY, SMNVEV. Its CDR3 holds 16 amino acids, cysteine through phenylalanine. The retained sequence is limited to the CDR3, 48 bases, with the frame set at the first base. Ends trimmed: V by 2 bases, J by 2 bases; bases unmatched to a gene: 7. On this clone itself: The specificity of this receptor is unknown. No much larger clonotype is one base removed from it; base qualities were not supplied.

The treatment or condition tag for this specimen amounts to: randomized to nivolumab then ipilimumab (arm A) or the reverse (arm B). No trial patient had received prior DNA-damaging chemotherapy. Live CD3+CD8+ cells negative for CD19 and CD56 were sorted from thawed PBMCs on a FACS Aria II flow cytometer. Samples were obtained from patients with melanoma enrolled in CheckMate 064, a randomized, open-label phase II trial of sequential checkpoint blockade. Peripheral blood mononuclear cells were collected by leukapheresis, purified using Ficoll-Paque, and frozen in human serum containing approximately 9.6% DMSO. Purity of sorted blood CD3+CD8+ cells was verified at >98% immediately after sorting, followed by DNA extraction. What the authors observed across the whole study: The response-prediction model combining TCR metrics and mutation burden needs validation in larger, independent patient cohorts.

The sequence was obtained from a human donor with melanoma. This receptor chain uses TRBV27 and TRBJ2-7, and TRBD2 aligns with 9 junction nucleotides. This specimen was CD8+ T cells sorted from blood (inferred from file names), taken from a patient given nivolumab and ipilimumab in sequence. The CDR3 loop reads CASSLASGLAPYEQYF. The DNA reads TGTGCCAGCAGTTTAGCCTCGGGACTAGCCCCCTACGAGCAGTACTTC.